This T cell receptor beta chain was identified in a study of a mutant IDH1 vaccine in newly diagnosed glioma. At the level of the study: Receipt of radiotherapy, temozolomide, or both preceded the study, and most received both.

Germline V gives CDR1 SGHAT, CDR2 FQNNGV. With 5 bases removed from V and 4 bases from J, the gap between germline ends came to 17 bases. The CDR3 is 15 amino acids. Assay used: immunoSEQ multiplex PCR; TCRdb lists only in-frame clones, some missing. The sample lists over 75,000 clones, around nine tenths occurring once. Time point reported: baseline, week 1 (first vaccination visit). The treatment denotes: pre-vaccination baseline after standard-of-care therapy. The sample was PBMCs, taken from a glioma patient treated with radiotherapy, temozolomide or both. This TCR came from a woman aged 45-59 years with glioma. V gene TRBV11-2 combines with J gene TRBJ2-5; D uncertain. CDR3 amino acids: CASSPAGTPGETQYF. As DNA, the CDR3 is TGTGCCAGCAGCCCCGCCGGTACTCCCGGAGAGACCCAGTACTTC.